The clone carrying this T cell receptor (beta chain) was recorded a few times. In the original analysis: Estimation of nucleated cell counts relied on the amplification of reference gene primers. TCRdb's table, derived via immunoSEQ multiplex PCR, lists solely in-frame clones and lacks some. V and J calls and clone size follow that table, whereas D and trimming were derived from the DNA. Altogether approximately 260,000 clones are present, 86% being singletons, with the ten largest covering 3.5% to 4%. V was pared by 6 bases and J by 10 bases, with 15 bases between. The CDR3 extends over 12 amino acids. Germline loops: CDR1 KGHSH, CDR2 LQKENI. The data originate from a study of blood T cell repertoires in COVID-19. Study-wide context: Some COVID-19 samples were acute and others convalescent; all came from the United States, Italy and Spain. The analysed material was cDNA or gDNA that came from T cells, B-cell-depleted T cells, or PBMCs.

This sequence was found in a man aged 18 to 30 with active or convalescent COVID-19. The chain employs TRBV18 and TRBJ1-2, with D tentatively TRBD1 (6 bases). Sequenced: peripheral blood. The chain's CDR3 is CASSSGQSFYTF. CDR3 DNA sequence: TGTGCCAGCTCCTCAGGACAGTCTTTCTACACCTTC. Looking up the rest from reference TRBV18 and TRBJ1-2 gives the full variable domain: NAGVMQNPRHLVRRRGQEARLRCSPMKGHSHVYWYRQLPEEGLKFMVYLQKENIIDESGMPKERFSAEFPKEGPSILRIQQVVRGDSAAYFCASSSGQSFYTFGSGTRLTVV.